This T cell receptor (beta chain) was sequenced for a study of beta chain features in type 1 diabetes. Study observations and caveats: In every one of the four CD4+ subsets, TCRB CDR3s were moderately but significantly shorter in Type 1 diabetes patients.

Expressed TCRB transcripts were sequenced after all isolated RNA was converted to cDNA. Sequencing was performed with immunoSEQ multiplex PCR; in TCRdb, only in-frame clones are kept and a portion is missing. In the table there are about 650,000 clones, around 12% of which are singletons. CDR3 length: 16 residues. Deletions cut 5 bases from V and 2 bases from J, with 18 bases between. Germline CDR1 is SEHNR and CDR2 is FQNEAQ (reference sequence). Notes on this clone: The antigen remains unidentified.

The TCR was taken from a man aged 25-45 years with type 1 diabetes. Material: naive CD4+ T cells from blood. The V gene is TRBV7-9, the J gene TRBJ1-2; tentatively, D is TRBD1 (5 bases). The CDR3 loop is CASSPAPGFQNYGYTF. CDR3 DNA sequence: TGTGCCAGCAGCCCAGCCCCAGGGTTTCAAAACTATGGCTACACCTTC.